The following is a TCR beta chain sequence with its context. Its specificity is unknown. Other nucleotide sequences from this sample produce the same CDR3. Samples underwent the assay at deep level. Using immunoSEQ multiplex PCR, the repertoire was profiled, and TCRdb retains in-frame clones only, with some absent. The table includes 650,000 to 750,000 clones, 60% to 80% detected once. The CDR3 is 14 amino acids. After removal of 5 bases from V and 4 bases from J, the junction contained 6 bases not matched to a gene. Germline CDR1 SGHRS, CDR2 YFSETQ. The data were obtained in a study of shared clonotypes between healthy human individuals. Study observations and caveats: Estimated richness values were generally larger in naive subsets than in memory subsets. Rarefaction showed sorted-subset sequencing was incomplete despite large depth. A few donors had 4% to 5% of their naive CD4 clonotypes in common.

Source material: memory CD4+ T cells sorted from blood. Subset of the sample: CD45RA-negative fraction. The chain has TRBV5-1 and TRBJ2-5, with 9 bases that match TRBD1. The source is a woman aged 30 to 39 in good health. The CDR3 coding sequence is TGCGCCAGCAGTCTGGGACAGGGTCCAGAGACCCAGTACTTC. This codes for CASSLGQGPETQYF.